This record looks at one T cell receptor beta chain sequence and its context. What it binds is not known. The sample originates from a study of cytomegalovirus exposure and HLA in healthy donors. The study, taken as a whole, reports: A classifier reportedly called cytomegalovirus status with high sensitivity and specificity. What a later analysis reportedly showed was that an Asian-associated ancestry cluster had fewer N-insertions than the 666-donor mean. A later analysis reported that several of the most significant clusters appeared to be linked to common viral pathogens, among them Epstein-Barr virus. Later work showed greater clonal expansion in HLA-associated TCR beta chains than in equally common others.

The CDR3 sequence is 14 residues long. Germline V lookup: CDR1 MNHNS, CDR2 SASEGT. The V end was cut by 6 bases, the J end by 5 bases, with 13 bases between. The PCR ran on 60 Vbeta and 13 Jbeta primers. Assay: immunoSEQ multiplex PCR; the TCRdb copy retains only in-frame clones and omits some. Here the sample table reports about 92,000 clones. The chain is built from TRBV6-1 and TRBJ1-4, with no clear D. This clonotype was sampled from a man aged 45-65 years in good health and CMV-seropositive. Material: PBMCs. The CDR3 bases are TGTGCCAGCAGCCTCGGCGGCCTAAATGAAAAACTGTTTTTT. Residues: CASSLGGLNEKLFF.